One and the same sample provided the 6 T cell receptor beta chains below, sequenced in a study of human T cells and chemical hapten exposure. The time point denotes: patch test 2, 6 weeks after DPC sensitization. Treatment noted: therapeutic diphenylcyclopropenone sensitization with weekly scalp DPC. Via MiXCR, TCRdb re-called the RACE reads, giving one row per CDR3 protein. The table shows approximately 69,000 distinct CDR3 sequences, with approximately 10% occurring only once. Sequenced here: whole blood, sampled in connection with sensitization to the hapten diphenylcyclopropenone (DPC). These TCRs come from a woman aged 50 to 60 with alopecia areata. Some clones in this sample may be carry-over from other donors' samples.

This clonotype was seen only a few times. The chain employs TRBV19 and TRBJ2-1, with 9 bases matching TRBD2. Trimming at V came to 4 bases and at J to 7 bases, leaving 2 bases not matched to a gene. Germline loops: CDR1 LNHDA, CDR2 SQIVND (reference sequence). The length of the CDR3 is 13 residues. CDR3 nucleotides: TGTGCCAGTAGTAGCCTAGCGGGGAATGAGCAGTTCTTC. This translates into CASSSLAGNEQFF.

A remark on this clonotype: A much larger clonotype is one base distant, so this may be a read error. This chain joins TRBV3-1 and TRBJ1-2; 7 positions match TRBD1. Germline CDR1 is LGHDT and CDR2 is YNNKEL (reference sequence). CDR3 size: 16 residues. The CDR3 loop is CASSQERTGANCGYTF. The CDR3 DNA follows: TGTGCCAGCAGCCAAGAACGGACAGGAGCTAACTGTGGCTACACCTTC.

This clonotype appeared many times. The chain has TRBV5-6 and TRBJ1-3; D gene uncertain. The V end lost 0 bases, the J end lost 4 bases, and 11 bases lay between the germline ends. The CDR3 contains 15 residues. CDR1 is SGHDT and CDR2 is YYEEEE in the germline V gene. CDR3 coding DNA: TGTGCCAGCAGCTTGGACGGCCGTGGGGGAAACACCATATATTTT. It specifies CASSLDGRGGNTIYF.

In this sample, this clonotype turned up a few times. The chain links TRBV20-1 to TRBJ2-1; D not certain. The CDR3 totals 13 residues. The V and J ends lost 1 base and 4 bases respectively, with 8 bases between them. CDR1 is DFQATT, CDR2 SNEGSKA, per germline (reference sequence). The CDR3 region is CSARVAVYNEQFF. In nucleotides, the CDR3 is TGCAGTGCTAGAGTTGCGGTTTACAATGAGCAGTTCTTC.

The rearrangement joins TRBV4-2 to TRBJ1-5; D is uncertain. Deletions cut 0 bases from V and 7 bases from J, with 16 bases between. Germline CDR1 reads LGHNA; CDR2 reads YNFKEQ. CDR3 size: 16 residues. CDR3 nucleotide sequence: TGTGCCAGCAGCCAAGAGGTTTCTGGAGGGAACCAGCCCCAGCATTTT. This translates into CASSQEVSGGNQPQHF.

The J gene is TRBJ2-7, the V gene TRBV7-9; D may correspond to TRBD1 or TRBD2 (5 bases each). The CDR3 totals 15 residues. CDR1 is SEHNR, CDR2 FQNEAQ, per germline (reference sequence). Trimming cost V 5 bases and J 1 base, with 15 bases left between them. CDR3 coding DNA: TGTGCCAGCAGCCGGGGACCGCTAGAATCCTACGAGCAGTACTTC. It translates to CASSRGPLESYEQYF.